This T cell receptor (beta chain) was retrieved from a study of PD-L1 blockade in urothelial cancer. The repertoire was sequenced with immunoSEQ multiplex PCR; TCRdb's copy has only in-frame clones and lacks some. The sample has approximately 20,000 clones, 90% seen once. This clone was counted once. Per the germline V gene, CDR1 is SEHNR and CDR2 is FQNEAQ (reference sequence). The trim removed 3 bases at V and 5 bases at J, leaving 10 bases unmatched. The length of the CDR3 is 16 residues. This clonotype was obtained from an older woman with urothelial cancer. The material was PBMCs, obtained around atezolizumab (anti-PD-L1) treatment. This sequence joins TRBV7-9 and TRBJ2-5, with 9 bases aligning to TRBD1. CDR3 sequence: CASSFTGTGMWETQYF. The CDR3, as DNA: TGTGCCAGCAGCTTTACCGGGACAGGGATGTGGGAGACCCAGTACTTC. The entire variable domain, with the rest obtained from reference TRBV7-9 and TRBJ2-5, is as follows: DTGVSQNPRHKITKRGQNVTFRCDPISEHNRLYWYRQTLGQGPEFLTYFQNEAQLEKSRLLSDRFSAERPKGSFSTLEIQRTEQGDSAMYLCASSFTGTGMWETQYFGPGTRLLVL.